Each of the 25 T cell receptor beta chains below was sequenced from the same sample in a study of blood T cell repertoires in COVID-19. The table came from immunoSEQ multiplex PCR; TCRdb's copy has only in-frame clones and leaves some out. The sample includes some 310,000 clones, roughly 91% seen only once; the top ten take 1%. What was sequenced was peripheral blood. All receptors derive from a man in his fifties with active or convalescent COVID-19.

J is TRBJ2-1 and V is TRBV19, with unresolved D. Trimming removed 0 bases from V and 1 base from J, with 4 bases in between. The CDR3 loop spans 14 amino acids. The germline V gene encodes CDR1 LNHDA and CDR2 SQIVND (reference sequence). Here the CDR3 reads CASSIDKSYNEQFF. For the CDR3, the DNA is TGTGCCAGTAGTATAGACAAATCCTACAATGAGCAGTTCTTC. The full variable domain, in which reference TRBV19 and TRBJ2-1 provide the parts outside the CDR3, is DGGITQSPKYLFRKEGQNVTLSCEQNLNHDAMYWYRQDPGQGLRLIYYSQIVNDFQKGDIAEGYSVSREKKESFPLTVTSAQKNPTAFYLCASSIDKSYNEQFFGPGTRLTVL.

In its sample, this clone was seen once. V and J are TRBV18 and TRBJ2-1, with TRBD1 identical over 8 bases. The ends lost 3 bases at V and 5 bases at J; junction bases unmatched: 6. CDR3 length equals 15 residues. Germline V gene data show CDR1 as KGHSH and CDR2 as LQKENI. The DNA for the CDR3 is TGTGCCAGCTCACCCCGGACAGGGTTTGACAATGAGCAGTTCTTC. It is translated as CASSPRTGFDNEQFF.

This chain connects TRBV6-4 to TRBJ2-7, with 9 bases matching TRBD1. CDR3 length: 15 residues. Per germline, CDR1 MRHNA and CDR2 SNTAGT. The junction had 9 bases not matched to a gene; V was cut back by 7 bases and J by 2 bases. DNA for the CDR3: TGTGCCAGCACAGACCGGGGACAGGGCCCCTACGAGCAGTACTTC. This encodes CASTDRGQGPYEQYF.

The V and J genes are TRBV4-1 and TRBJ2-1, with 7 bases that match TRBD2. CDR3 size: 17 residues. J lost 2 bases, V lost 1 base, and 8 bases had no gene match. Germline values: CDR1 MGHRA, CDR2 YSYEKL. The DNA for the CDR3 is TGCGCCAGCAGCCAAGGAATTAGCGGGCCCCCCTACAATGAGCAGTTCTTC. Residues: CASSQGISGPPYNEQFF.

This clone was seen a handful of times. The chain joins TRBV5-5 to TRBJ1-2, with 8 bases aligning to TRBD1. CDR1 is SGHKS and CDR2 is YYEKEE in the germline V gene (reference sequence). J gave up 5 bases and V 3 bases, and 9 bases lay outside the gene matches. This CDR3 contains 15 residues. DNA for the CDR3: TGTGCCAGCAGCTCTGGCCGGGGACAGGAATATGGCTACACCTTC. As protein: CASSSGRGQEYGYTF. The whole variable domain, remainder taken from reference TRBV5-5 and TRBJ1-2, is DAGVTQSPTHLIKTRGQQVTLRCSPISGHKSVSWYQQVLGQGPQFIFQYYEKEERGRGNFPDRFSARQFPNYSSELNVNALLLGDSALYLCASSSGRGQEYGYTFGSGTRLTVV.

The rearrangement links TRBV7-9 to TRBJ2-1, with 12 bases identical to TRBD2. J was trimmed by 5 bases and V by 6 bases; bases with no gene match: 8. Germline lookup yields CDR1 SEHNR and CDR2 FQNEAQ (reference sequence). The CDR3 extends over 16 amino acids. CDR3 nucleotide sequence: TGTGCCAGCAGGTTAACTAGCGGGAGGCCCAACAATGAGCAGTTCTTC. It yields the protein CASRLTSGRPNNEQFF.

The sample holds one count of this clone. The V gene is TRBV6-5, the J gene TRBJ2-7; the match to TRBD1 covers 8 bases. This CDR3 has 15 residues. Germline CDR1 MNHEY, CDR2 SVGAGI. V was pared by 6 bases and J by 0 bases, with 7 bases of the junction left unmatched. CDR3 in DNA: TGTGCCAGCAGAACAGGGGGAGGAGGCTCCTACGAGCAGTACTTC. Protein product: CASRTGGGGSYEQYF.

The genes are TRBV20-1 and TRBJ2-5; D is unresolved. V dropped 8 bases and J dropped 13 bases, with 11 bases sitting between them. The CDR3 spans 8 residues. CDR1 and CDR2 (germline): DFQATT, SNEGSKA (reference sequence). The chain's CDR3 is CSTQPPYF. CDR3 bases: TGCAGTACACAACCCCCGTACTTC.

The chain links TRBV7-2 to TRBJ2-4; possible D gene TRBD2, 6 bases. The germline gives CDR1 SGHTA, CDR2 FQGNSA. CDR3 length: 15 residues. Trimming removed 3 bases at V and 0 bases at J, with 9 bases between. The CDR3 DNA is TGTGCCAGCAGCTTCGGGAGTCTAGCCAAAAACATTCAGTACTTC. Its protein is CASSFGSLAKNIQYF.

The rearrangement uses TRBV7-2 and TRBJ1-3; a weak D match, TRBD1 (6 bases). V was cut by 7 bases and J by 7 bases, with 14 bases left in between. This CDR3 contains 13 residues. In germline, CDR1 is SGHTA, CDR2 FQGNSA. The chain's CDR3 is CASTLGQLNTIYF. The CDR3 DNA reads as TGTGCCAGCACCCTCGGACAGTTGAACACCATATATTTT.

In this sample, this clone turned up many times. Other DNA variants within this sample encode the same CDR3. The rearrangement links TRBV7-2 to TRBJ1-2, with D uncertain. V gave up 5 bases and J gave up 1 base, with 14 bases separating them. Per germline, CDR1 SGHTA and CDR2 FQGNSA. The CDR3 is 15 amino acids. CDR3 protein: CASSRPAGFNYGYTF. CDR3 sequence (DNA): TGTGCCAGCAGCCGTCCCGCCGGGTTTAACTATGGCTACACCTTC.

The rearrangement links TRBV6-1 to TRBJ2-1; 11 nucleotides line up with TRBD2. The CDR3 consists of 13 residues. Trimming at V came to 1 base and at J to 10 bases, leaving 0 bases not matched to a gene. Germline V gene lookup returns CDR1 MNHNS and CDR2 SASEGT. CDR3 region: CASSEGLAGEQFF. CDR3 nucleotide sequence: TGTGCCAGCAGTGAAGGACTAGCGGGGGAGCAGTTCTTC.

The rearrangement uses TRBV7-3 and TRBJ2-1; the match to TRBD2 covers 8 bases. The CDR3 consists of 18 residues. The J segment lost 4 bases and the V segment lost 5 bases, leaving 16 bases of the junction unmatched. Germline V CDR1 and CDR2: SGHTA, FQGTGA. CDR3 sequence reads: CASSPRGVSGATYNEQFF. The DNA for the CDR3 is TGTGCCAGCAGCCCGCGGGGGGTGAGCGGGGCAACGTACAATGAGCAGTTCTTC.

The V and J genes are TRBV5-1 and TRBJ2-7, with D possibly being TRBD1 (6 bases). This CDR3 spans 13 amino acids. With 4 bases removed from V and 3 bases from J, the gap between germline ends came to 11 bases. CDR1 and CDR2 (germline): SGHRS, YFSETQ. This chain's CDR3 is CASSPPDSYEQYF. The CDR3 DNA reads TGCGCCAGCAGCCCACCGGACAGCTACGAGCAGTACTTC.

The genes are TRBV12-3 or TRBV12-4 and TRBJ1-5; D ambiguous. The CDR3 length is 13 residues. The V and J ends lost 1 base and 8 bases respectively, with 9 bases between them. The CDR3 DNA reads TGTGCCAGCAGTTTAGGCCTAGGAGAGCCCCAGCATTTT. Protein sequence: CASSLGLGEPQHF.

The chain uses TRBV18 and TRBJ1-3; D ambiguous. This CDR3 has 17 residues. V lost 0 bases and J lost 1, with 13 bases in between. The V gene's germline CDR1 is KGHSH and CDR2 LQKENI. Written as DNA, the CDR3 is TGTGCCAGCTCACCACCGGTCCCCTCCAGGTCTGGAAACACCATATATTTT. Translating gives CASSPPVPSRSGNTIYF.

V gene TRBV19 combines with J gene TRBJ2-3; weak D call: TRBD2 (5 bases). CDR3 size: 14 residues. V gave up 4 bases and J gave up 2 bases, with 10 bases separating them. Germline V gene sequence: CDR1 LNHDA, CDR2 SQIVND (reference sequence). DNA of the CDR3: TGTGCCAGTAGTAACCCCGGGGTCACAGATACGCAGTATTTT. This encodes CASSNPGVTDTQYF.

Here the CDR3 DNA reads TGCGCCAGCAGCCCGAGACAGGGTGGGGCCAACGTCCTGACTTTC. Encoded protein: CASSPRQGGANVLTF. The chain employs TRBV5-1 and TRBJ2-6; 7 nucleotides match TRBD1. The CDR3 contains 15 residues. After removal of 4 bases from V and 3 bases from J, the junction contained 4 bases not matched to a gene. Germline V CDR1 and CDR2: SGHRS, YFSETQ. The full variable domain, rest sourced from reference TRBV5-1 and TRBJ2-6, is KAGVTQTPRYLIKTRGQQVTLSCSPISGHRSVSWYQQTPGQGLQFLFEYFSETQRNKGNFPGRFSGRQFSNSRSEMNVSTLELGDSALYLCASSPRQGGANVLTFGAGSRLTVL.

CDR3 nucleotides: TGCGCCAGCAGCTTGGGGGATCCAGGGGCCCAAGAGACCCAGTACTTC. Amino acids: CASSLGDPGAQETQYF. The chain couples TRBV5-1 to TRBJ2-5; D possibly corresponds to TRBD1 (6 bases). The CDR3 covers 16 residues. V lost 0 bases to trimming and J lost 1 base, with 13 bases between them. Germline V gene sequence: CDR1 SGHRS, CDR2 YFSETQ.

The chain has TRBV19 and TRBJ2-1, with a weak D call TRBD2 (5 bases). The V and J ends lost 3 bases and 2 bases respectively, with 8 bases between them. The germline gives CDR1 LNHDA, CDR2 SQIVND (reference sequence). There are 14 residues in the CDR3. The CDR3 region has the DNA TGTGCCAGTAGTATTAGACTAACCTACAATGAGCAGTTCTTC. Translation gives CASSIRLTYNEQFF.

The V gene is TRBV29-1, the J gene TRBJ2-1; 9 positions agree with TRBD2. The CDR3 extends over 16 amino acids. Germline trimming cut 1 base from V and 3 bases from J; bases unmatched to any gene: 7. Germline V gene data show CDR1 as SQVTM and CDR2 as ANQGSEA. DNA of the CDR3: TGCAGCGTTGAAGGTGCTAGCGGGGAATTCTACAATGAGCAGTTCTTC. It translates to CSVEGASGEFYNEQFF.

This chain connects TRBV10-1 to TRBJ1-1, with D uncertain. Trimming removed 3 bases at V and 0 bases at J, with 5 bases between. This CDR3 has 13 residues. CDR1 is WNHNN, CDR2 SYGVQD, per germline (reference sequence). The CDR3 DNA is TGCGCCAGCAGTGAACTTCTGAACACTGAAGCTTTCTTT. Translation gives CASSELLNTEAFF.

This clone appeared once. The V gene is TRBV19, the J gene TRBJ2-7; 7 bases are shared with TRBD1. This CDR3 is built from 12 residues. In germline, CDR1 is LNHDA, CDR2 SQIVND (reference sequence). Germline trimming cut 9 bases from V and 5 bases from J; bases unmatched to any gene: 7. The CDR3 DNA reads TGTGCCAGCCAGGGGGAACTTAACGAGCAGTACTTC. It translates to CASQGELNEQYF.

V and J are TRBV7-2 and TRBJ2-1; D is possibly TRBD2 (5 bases). The CDR3 extends over 14 amino acids. Per the germline V gene, CDR1 is SGHTA and CDR2 is FQGNSA. Trimming stripped 2 bases from V and 6 bases from J, with 11 bases between. The CDR3 is CASSLIFGSNEQFF. The CDR3 DNA follows: TGTGCCAGCAGCTTAATCTTTGGGAGCAATGAGCAGTTCTTC.

This clone was seen just once. The chain employs TRBV3-1 (or the pseudogene TRBV3-2) and TRBJ1-1; D not certain. V was pared by 4 bases and J by 4 bases, with 7 bases between. The CDR3 consists of 12 residues. Germline CDR1 is LGHDT and CDR2 is YNNKEL (reference sequence). CDR3 in amino acids: CASSLRLTEAFF. The CDR3 nucleotides are TGTGCCAGCAGCCTTAGACTCACTGAAGCTTTCTTT.